The entry below describes one T cell receptor (beta chain). This CDR3 contains 19 residues. Trimming shortened V by 1 base and J by 1 base, and 22 bases separated the two germline ends. Germline CDR1 is LNHDA and CDR2 is SQIVND (reference sequence). The sample comes from a study of shared clonotypes between healthy human individuals. The overall study: Each donor's CD4 naive and CD4 memory cells filled three plates apiece, CD8 naive two, and CD8 memory one.

The protocol was immunoSEQ multiplex PCR, while the TCRdb copy is restricted to in-frame clones and leaves out a portion. The sample has about 590,000 clones, 95% to 96% seen once. Naive CD8 cells lacked CD45RO, underwent positive selection for CCR7 and left out terminally differentiated effector memory CD45RA+ cells. The V gene is TRBV19, the J gene TRBJ2-5; D is uncertain. Sample: naive CD8+ T cells sorted from blood. The clonotype comes from a woman aged 25 to 39 in good health. The CDR3 is CASSIVLTRSLMGQETQYF. The DNA for the CDR3 is TGTGCCAGTAGTATAGTCTTAACACGGTCACTTATGGGCCAAGAGACCCAGTACTTC.